A single sample gave rise to the 7 T cell receptor beta chains below, sequenced in a study of shared clonotypes between healthy human individuals. TCRdb keeps only in-frame clones here, not all; method: immunoSEQ multiplex PCR. The sample yields about 2.4 million clones, 90% to 95% seen once. Input material: naive CD4+ T cells from PBMCs. Subset described: CD45RA+ positively selected. The source of these receptors is a young man in good health. Some clones in this sample may be carry-over from other donors' samples.

This chain links TRBV2 with TRBJ1-2; maybe TRBD1 (6 bases). The CDR3 loop spans 15 amino acids. Germline lookup yields CDR1 SNHLY and CDR2 FYNNEI. The V gene lost 6 bases and the J gene lost 4 bases, with 18 bases spanning the gap. The CDR3 sequence is CASRMDSMSLYGYTF. For the CDR3, the DNA is TGTGCCAGCAGGATGGACAGCATGAGCCTCTATGGCTACACCTTC.

This chain connects TRBV10-3 to TRBJ2-2; TRBD1 agrees at 12 bases. V lost 6 bases, J lost 2 bases, and 10 bases stayed unmatched. In germline, CDR1 is ENHRY, CDR2 SYGVKD. This CDR3 contains 18 residues. CDR3 sequence: CAISPGQGAPSNTGELFF. The CDR3 region has the DNA TGTGCCATCAGCCCGGGACAGGGGGCGCCGTCAAACACCGGGGAGCTGTTTTTT.

This rearrangement joins TRBV21-1 to TRBJ1-4. TRBV21-1 is noted as a pseudogene. The CDR3 covers 15 residues. This CDR3 reads CASSKARTTNEKLFF. CDR3 in DNA: TGTGCCAGCAGCAAAGCCCGGACAACTAATGAAAAACTGTTTTTT.

The chain employs TRBV10-3 and TRBJ2-3, with 12 bases aligning to TRBD2. The CDR3 has 17 amino acids. CDR1 and CDR2 (germline): ENHRY, SYGVKD. V lost 2 bases, J lost 2 bases, and 5 bases stayed unmatched. The CDR3 sequence: CAISERASGRVTDTQYF. The CDR3 DNA reads as TGTGCCATCAGTGAGAGGGCTAGCGGGAGGGTCACAGATACGCAGTATTTT.

Comment on this clone: Other DNA sequences in the same sample also yield this CDR3. The V gene is TRBV7-9, the J gene TRBJ2-1; D possibly corresponds to TRBD2 (6 bases). Germline V gene lookup returns CDR1 SEHNR and CDR2 FQNEAQ (reference sequence). This CDR3 contains 13 residues. The V end was cut by 4 bases, the J end by 4 bases, with 8 bases between. The DNA for the CDR3 is TGTGCCAGCAGCTCCAGCGGGTACAATGAGCAGTTCTTC. It yields the protein CASSSSGYNEQFF.

The chain is built from TRBV9 and TRBJ2-1; 9 nucleotides agree with TRBD1. This CDR3 is 17 amino acids long. The J segment lost 4 bases and the V segment lost 3 bases, leaving 11 bases of the junction unmatched. Looked up from germline, CDR1 is SGDLS and CDR2 is YYNGEE. The CDR3 nucleotides read TGTGCCAGCAGCGCGAAGACCGGGACAGGGTTTTACAATGAGCAGTTCTTC. Translated, it gives CASSAKTGTGFYNEQFF.

The chain couples TRBV2 to TRBJ1-1, with a weak D call TRBD1 (6 bases). Germline lookup yields CDR1 SNHLY and CDR2 FYNNEI. CDR3 length: 13 amino acids. V lost 6 bases and J 4 bases, leaving 12 bases between the germline ends. The CDR3 bases are TGTGCCAGCAGCCCGAGGGGGTTCACTGAAGCTTTCTTT. Translating gives CASSPRGFTEAFF.